The 14 T cell receptor beta chains reported below all come from one sample, sequenced in a study of cytomegalovirus exposure and HLA in healthy donors. Measured with immunoSEQ multiplex PCR; TCRdb has only the in-frame clones, and not every one. The sample has 220,000 or so clones; roughly 84% are singletons. The sample was PBMCs. The receptors here all came from a woman in her 30s in good health and CMV-seropositive.

V and J are TRBV7-8 and TRBJ2-3; 9 positions agree with TRBD2. Germline trimming cut 6 bases from V and 13 bases from J; bases unmatched to any gene: 14. The germline V gene has CDR1 SGHVS and CDR2 FQNEAQ. The CDR3 contains 14 residues. CDR3 sequence (DNA): TGTGCCAGCAGAAAAAATGTGGGCCAGCGGGAGGAGTATTTT. It codes for CASRKNVGQREEYF.

This clone was counted once. The gene calls are TRBV5-5 and TRBJ2-7; tentatively, D is TRBD1 (6 bases). The CDR3 is 15 amino acids. V was shortened by 4 bases and J by 2 bases, with 16 bases between the two germline ends. Germline CDR1 reads SGHKS; CDR2 reads YYEKEE (reference sequence). The CDR3 sequence: CASSQVMDSPYEQYF. The DNA for the CDR3 is TGTGCCAGCAGCCAAGTAATGGACAGCCCCTACGAGCAGTACTTC.

J is TRBJ1-1 and V is TRBV27; 9 bases align to TRBD1. The CDR3 consists of 14 residues. Germline CDR1 is MNHEY and CDR2 is SMNVEV (reference sequence). V gave up 6 bases and J gave up 6 bases; unmatched junction bases: 8. Here the CDR3 reads CASRDGTGSPEAFF. Written as DNA, the CDR3 is TGTGCCAGCAGGGACGGGACAGGGTCCCCTGAAGCTTTCTTT.

The chain carries TRBV2 and TRBJ2-5; D is unresolved. Trimming cost V 7 bases and J 6 bases, with 12 bases left between them. The CDR3 sequence is 12 residues long. Germline V lookup: CDR1 SNHLY, CDR2 FYNNEI. The CDR3 is CASKVWPKTQYF. CDR3 DNA sequence: TGTGCCAGCAAAGTATGGCCGAAGACCCAGTACTTC. The full variable domain, with the rest looked up from reference TRBV2 and TRBJ2-5, is EPEVTQTPSHQVTQMGQEVILRCVPISNHLYFYWYRQILGQKVEFLVSFYNNEISEKSEIFDDQFSVERPDGSNFTLKIRSTKLEDSAMYFCASKVWPKTQYFGPGTRLLVL.

The CDR3 bases are TGTGCCAGCAGTGTCCCAACGGAGACAGCAAGTGAGCAGTTCTTC. Translated, it gives CASSVPTETASEQFF. The rearrangement uses TRBV25-1 and TRBJ2-1, with D tentatively TRBD1 (5 bases). The germline CDR1 and CDR2 sequences are MGHDK and SYGVNS. The CDR3 is made up of 15 amino acids. The ends were cut back, 4 bases at V and 9 bases at J, with 19 bases in the middle.

The V gene is TRBV14, the J gene TRBJ2-7; 9 bases are shared with TRBD2. This CDR3 spans 14 amino acids. Losses at the gene ends were 9 bases for V and 4 bases for J; bases not matched to a gene: 10. Germline CDR1 reads SGHDN; CDR2 reads FVKESK. The CDR3 loop reads CASSELAGPYEQYF. The CDR3 nucleotides read TGTGCCAGTTCCGAGCTAGCGGGGCCTTACGAGCAGTACTTC.

The J gene is TRBJ1-1, the V gene TRBV29-1; D perhaps matches TRBD1 (5 bases). CDR1 and CDR2 from the germline V gene are SQVTM and ANQGSEA. There are 14 residues in the CDR3. Trimming took 4 bases from V and 1 from J, leaving 13 bases between them. The CDR3 loop reads CSVVADSENTEAFF. In DNA form, the CDR3 reads TGCAGCGTTGTAGCAGACAGCGAGAACACTGAAGCTTTCTTT. Complete variable domain (other parts from reference TRBV29-1 and TRBJ1-1): SAVISQKPSRDICQRGTSLTIQCQVDSQVTMMFWYRQQPGQSLTLIATANQGSEATYESGFVIDKFPISRPNLTFSTLTVSNMSPEDSSIYLCSVVADSENTEAFFGQGTRLTVV.

A single count supports this clone. The V call is TRBV18, the J call TRBJ1-5; TRBD1 matches 8 bases. From germline, CDR1 is KGHSH and CDR2 LQKENI. The ends lost 1 base at V and 10 bases at J; junction bases unmatched: 9. The CDR3 is 15 amino acids. The CDR3 nucleotides are TGTGCCAGCTCACCACAAGGACAGGGCCTCGAACCCCAGCATTTT. Residues: CASSPQGQGLEPQHF.

CDR3 in amino acids: CAWSPSGGTGELFF. The CDR3 coding sequence is TGTGCCTGGAGTCCCTCAGGAGGAACCGGGGAGCTGTTTTTT. The chain links TRBV30 to TRBJ2-2; weak D call: TRBD2 (5 bases). This CDR3 is 14 amino acids long. The V gene lost 2 bases and the J gene lost 5 bases, with 12 bases spanning the gap. Germline V gene sequence: CDR1 GTSNPN, CDR2 SVGIG (reference sequence). Complete variable domain (other parts from reference TRBV30 and TRBJ2-2): SQTIHQWPATLVQPVGSPLSLECTVEGTSNPNLYWYRQAAGRGLQLLFYSVGIGQISSEVPQNLSASRPQDRQFILSSKKLLLSDSGFYLCAWSPSGGTGELFFGEGSRLTVL.

The chain links TRBV6-1 to TRBJ2-1; 8 bases match TRBD2. Trimming cost V 0 bases and J 4 bases; bases outside gene matches: 8. The CDR3 contains 17 residues. Germline CDR1 is MNHNS and CDR2 is SASEGT. CDR3 coding DNA: TGTGCCAGCAGTGAAGCACCCGGGACTAGTATTTACAATGAGCAGTTCTTC. Amino acids: CASSEAPGTSIYNEQFF.

This clone was detected a few times. DNA for the CDR3: TGTGCCAGCAGTCTAAGGACAGGGGGCTTCGTTGAAGCTTTCTTT. Encoded protein: CASSLRTGGFVEAFF. The genes are TRBV27 and TRBJ1-1; 11 nucleotides align to TRBD1. With 5 bases clipped from V and 7 bases from J, the junction kept 9 bases outside the gene matches. CDR1 MNHEY and CDR2 SMNVEV come from the germline V gene (reference sequence). The CDR3 consists of 15 residues.

This clone was detected only once. This rearrangement joins TRBV7-9 to TRBJ1-4; weak D call: TRBD1 (5 bases). This CDR3 is 14 amino acids long. Germline V CDR1 and CDR2: SEHNR, FQNEAQ (reference sequence). Trimming pared 5 bases from V and 7 bases from J, leaving 14 bases between. The CDR3 loop is CASSPGGGSEKLFF. CDR3 coding DNA: TGTGCCAGCAGCCCCGGCGGGGGGTCTGAAAAACTGTTTTTT.

The rearrangement joins TRBV10-3 to TRBJ1-1; D remains ambiguous. The CDR3 sequence is 11 residues long. Per germline, CDR1 ENHRY and CDR2 SYGVKD. The V gene lost 10 bases and the J gene lost 1 base, with 7 bases spanning the gap. The CDR3 DNA reads TGTGCCAGTTCATCGAACACTGAAGCTTTCTTT. Its translation is CASSSNTEAFF.

The table lists this clone with a count of one. The rearrangement uses TRBV13 and TRBJ2-1; TRBD2 matches 7 bases. This CDR3 is built from 15 residues. The ends lost 6 bases at V and 9 bases at J; junction bases unmatched: 14. CDR1 and CDR2 from the germline V gene are PRHDT and FYEKMQ (reference sequence). CDR3 amino acids: CASRVRELGRGEQFF. CDR3 DNA sequence: TGTGCCAGCAGGGTCAGGGAATTAGGGAGGGGTGAGCAGTTCTTC.